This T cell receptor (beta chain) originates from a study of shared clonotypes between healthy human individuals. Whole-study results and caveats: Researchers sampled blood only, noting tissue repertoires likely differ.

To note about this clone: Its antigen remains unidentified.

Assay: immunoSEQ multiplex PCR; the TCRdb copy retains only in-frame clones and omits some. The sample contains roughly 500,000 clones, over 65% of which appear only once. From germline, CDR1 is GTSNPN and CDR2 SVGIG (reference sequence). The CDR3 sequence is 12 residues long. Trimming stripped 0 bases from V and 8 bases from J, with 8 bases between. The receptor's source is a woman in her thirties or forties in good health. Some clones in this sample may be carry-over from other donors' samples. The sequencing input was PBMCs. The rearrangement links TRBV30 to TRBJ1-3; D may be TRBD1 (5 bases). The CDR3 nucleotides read TGTGCCTGGAGTGTCGGGGCTTACACCATATATTTT. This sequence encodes CAWSVGAYTIYF.